This entry features one TCR beta chain sequence. The specificity of this receptor is unknown. No base-level quality is on record; no much larger clone is a single base apart. Other DNA variants within this sample encode the same CDR3. These data originate in a study of blood T cell repertoires in COVID-19 (dated by TCRdb to the early 2020s). About the full investigation: Collaborator samples came from the United States, Italy and Spain and covered acute and convalescent phases of COVID-19. The material from the prospective study consisted of cDNA or gDNA derived from T cells, B-cell-depleted T cells, or PBMCs. Subjects who had been exposed to COVID-19, were actively infected with it, or had recovered from it provided the deeply sampled blood TCRbeta repertoires that made up the dataset. A freely available public database, intended as a resource for researchers studying the immune response to SARS-CoV-2, is where the repertoires were released. Samples were obtained from the ongoing ImmuneRACE study (first 160 participants) and from over 1,000 subjects provided by 6 global collaborators. The sample metadata nearly always contained a de-identified subject ID, COVID-19 status, age in years and sex. Where HLA class I and class II types were available, the types were taken from metadata supplied by the sample provider, not from assay-based typing.

TCRbeta CDR3 regions were amplified from genomic DNA using the immunoSEQ Assay, a bias-controlled multiplex PCR. The study's own analysis went as follows. The number of nucleated cells in each sample was estimated from the amplification of reference gene primers within the assay. To quantify the absolute abundance of each unique TCRbeta CDR3 rearrangement, sequence reads were collapsed and filtered. Productive Simpson clonality was computed per sample as the square root of Simpson's diversity index over productive rearrangements. What TCRdb holds here is the immuneACCESS table cut down to in-frame rearrangements. Part of the clones is not present; checked against another copy, under half of the missing clones reflect an unresolved V gene, and the others are unexplained. V, J and clone size derive from that table, while D and trimming were established from the DNA sequence. In all, the sample holds some 290,000 clones, and 90% of those were seen once. The top ten clonotypes cover around 0.98% of the sample.

At one collaborating source in Seattle, patients were enrolled during active infection and were followed longitudinally through the course of disease. Collaborating institutions collected whole blood in K2EDTA tubes following their own protocols. For TCRbeta analysis, collaborators shipped samples in one of three forms: frozen whole blood, isolated PBMCs, or DNA extracted from either of those sample types. The germline V gene (reference sequence) supplies CDR1 MNHEY and CDR2 SMNVEV. The CDR3 spans 12 residues, from the cysteine through the phenylalanine. Solely the CDR3 DNA is kept, with 36 bases framed from the first base. V was cut back by 2 bases and J by 6 bases, leaving a gap of 5 bases between them. General conclusions and limits of the study: Clinical and demographic metadata were provided uncurated, with the amount varying by source and participant.

The sequence derives from a woman in her thirties or forties with COVID-19, enrolled during active disease. Sequencing was performed on peripheral blood. The chain was built from TRBV27 and TRBJ1-5, with the D gene too uncertain to name. The base sequence is TGTGCCAGCAGTTTAAGAGGTCAGCCCCAGCATTTT. Its protein reads: CASSLRGQPQHF.